These 24 T cell receptor beta chains originate from one sample sequenced in a study of beta chain features in type 1 diabetes. As every portion of the isolated RNA was reverse transcribed, the sequencing read expressed TCRB transcripts. Libraries were prepared by immunoSEQ multiplex PCR; TCRdb keeps only in-frame clonotypes and omits some of them. The sample shows roughly 500,000 clones, approximately 28% of them seen only once. Sequencing used naive CD4+ T cells from blood. These receptors were taken from a man in his late teens or twenties in good health.

This clone was counted between two and nine times. The chain employs TRBV19 and TRBJ1-5; no definite D call. Deletions cut 5 bases from V and 2 bases from J, with 10 bases between. The CDR3 has 14 amino acids. Looked up from germline, CDR1 is LNHDA and CDR2 is SQIVND (reference sequence). This CDR3 reads CASSSRVGNQPQHF. The DNA for the CDR3 is TGTGCCAGTAGTTCGAGGGTGGGCAATCAGCCCCAGCATTTT.

This clone was counted between two and nine times. The chain combines TRBV14 with TRBJ2-1; no definite D call. The CDR3 extends over 12 amino acids. V gave up 1 base and J gave up 9 bases, with 7 bases separating them. Germline V gives CDR1 SGHDN, CDR2 FVKESK. CDR3 region: CASSQGWGEQFF. DNA for the CDR3: TGTGCCAGCAGCCAAGGGTGGGGTGAGCAGTTCTTC.

The chain links TRBV2 to TRBJ2-1; D perhaps matches TRBD2 (6 bases). CDR3 length: 13 residues. Germline V CDR1 and CDR2: SNHLY, FYNNEI. Trimming took off 4 bases at V and 2 bases at J, with 6 bases between the two ends. The CDR3 region is CASSGEAYNEQFF. The DNA of the CDR3 is TGTGCCAGCAGTGGGGAGGCCTACAATGAGCAGTTCTTC.

About this clone itself: Distinct nucleotide sequences in the sample also encode this CDR3. This chain links TRBV18 with TRBJ2-1; D is unresolved. This CDR3 spans 13 amino acids. Germline CDR1 is KGHSH and CDR2 is LQKENI. Deletions cut 2 bases from V and 6 bases from J, with 8 bases between. The CDR3 DNA reads as TGTGCCAGCTCACCAGGGCTCCTCAATGAGCAGTTCTTC. Amino acid sequence: CASSPGLLNEQFF.

This clone was recorded a few times. CDR3 nucleotide sequence: TGCGCCAGCACCTACGGACCCGACTACAATGAGCAGTTCTTC. It yields the protein CASTYGPDYNEQFF. The chain uses TRBV10-2 and TRBJ2-1, with unresolved D. V dropped 7 bases and J dropped 3 bases, with 13 bases sitting between them. This CDR3 contains 14 residues. Germline assignment: CDR1 WSHSY and CDR2 SAAADI.

This chain connects TRBV30 to TRBJ1-2, with D possibly TRBD1 on 6 matching bases. V lost 2 bases to trimming and J lost 4 bases, with 11 bases between them. The germline gives CDR1 GTSNPN, CDR2 SVGIG (reference sequence). This CDR3 contains 13 residues. The DNA of the CDR3 is TGTGCCTGGAGTCCCCAGGGGACCTATGGCTACACCTTC. Translating it yields CAWSPQGTYGYTF. Supplemented by reference TRBV30 and TRBJ1-2, the full variable domain reads SQTIHQWPATLVQPVGSPLSLECTVEGTSNPNLYWYRQAAGRGLQLLFYSVGIGQISSEVPQNLSASRPQDRQFILSSKKLLLSDSGFYLCAWSPQGTYGYTFGSGTRLTVV.

This clone was seen a handful of times. This chain uses TRBV7-3 with TRBJ1-1, with D unclear. Germline V gene lookup returns CDR1 SGHTA and CDR2 FQGTGA. CDR3 length equals 13 residues. Trimming shortened V by 5 bases and J by 5 bases, and 12 bases separated the two germline ends. The CDR3 spells CASSVRRGTEAFF. The CDR3 DNA is TGTGCCAGCAGCGTCCGACGTGGAACTGAAGCTTTCTTT.

The chain has TRBV30 and TRBJ2-3; the match to TRBD1 covers 9 bases. V was clipped by 3 bases and J by 3 bases; unmatched bases: 4. Germline V gene sequence: CDR1 GTSNPN, CDR2 SVGIG (reference sequence). The CDR3 runs to 14 residues. The CDR3 region is CAWSLGTGTDTQYF. CDR3 DNA sequence: TGTGCCTGGAGCCTGGGGACAGGGACAGATACGCAGTATTTT.

The chain is built from TRBV5-1 and TRBJ2-7; D may be TRBD1 or TRBD2 (6 bases each). Looked up from germline, CDR1 is SGHRS and CDR2 is YFSETQ. The ends were cut back, 4 bases at V and 6 bases at J, with 17 bases in the middle. The CDR3 has 14 residues. CDR3 amino acids: CASSLEGQGLEQYF. DNA of the CDR3: TGCGCCAGCAGCCTGGAGGGCCAGGGGCTCGAGCAGTACTTC. Supplemented by reference TRBV5-1 and TRBJ2-7, the full variable domain reads KAGVTQTPRYLIKTRGQQVTLSCSPISGHRSVSWYQQTPGQGLQFLFEYFSETQRNKGNFPGRFSGRQFSNSRSEMNVSTLELGDSALYLCASSLEGQGLEQYFGPGTRLTVT.

This chain links TRBV7-8 with TRBJ2-5; D is unclear. Trimming pared 1 base from V and 3 bases from J, leaving 6 bases between. CDR3 length: 13 residues. From germline, CDR1 is SGHVS and CDR2 FQNEAQ. The CDR3 bases are TGTGCCAGCAGCTTAGAGAACAAAGAGACCCAGTACTTC. This gives the protein CASSLENKETQYF.

This sequence joins TRBV14 and TRBJ2-1; 13 bases map to TRBD2. Looked up from germline, CDR1 is SGHDN and CDR2 is FVKESK. V was pared by 4 bases and J by 9 bases, with 6 bases of the junction left unmatched. The CDR3 runs to 15 residues. The CDR3, as DNA: TGTGCCAGCAGCCTAGGACTAGCGGGAGTCTCTGAGCAGTTCTTC. Encoded protein: CASSLGLAGVSEQFF.

This sequence joins TRBV30 and TRBJ2-1; TRBD2 aligns across 12 bases. The germline gives CDR1 GTSNPN, CDR2 SVGIG (reference sequence). The CDR3 length is 13 residues. V shed 4 bases, J shed 9 bases, and the junction held 4 bases outside the gene matches. This CDR3 is CAWTSGRATEQFF. CDR3 sequence (DNA): TGTGCCTGGACTAGCGGGAGGGCCACTGAGCAGTTCTTC.

This clone was observed a few times. This sequence joins TRBV30 and TRBJ1-1; D may be TRBD1 (6 bases). CDR3 length: 15 residues. The V gene lost 0 bases and the J gene lost 4 bases, with 15 bases spanning the gap. Per the germline V gene, CDR1 is GTSNPN and CDR2 is SVGIG (reference sequence). Here the CDR3 DNA reads TGTGCCTGGAGTGTACCTCGGGGGGGCTTCACTGAAGCTTTCTTT. The encoded protein is CAWSVPRGGFTEAFF.

The J gene is TRBJ2-5, the V gene TRBV5-1, with D possibly matching TRBD1 (6 bases). Germline lookup yields CDR1 SGHRS and CDR2 YFSETQ. The CDR3 runs to 15 residues. Trimming removed 3 bases at V and 1 base at J, with 13 bases between. CDR3 DNA: TGCGCCAGCAGCTACGGAGGACAGATCCAAGAGACCCAGTACTTC. Its protein is CASSYGGQIQETQYF.

The genes are TRBV9 and TRBJ2-1; D could derive from TRBD1 or TRBD2 (5 bases each). The germline V gene encodes CDR1 SGDLS and CDR2 YYNGEE. This CDR3 comprises 14 residues. The V end was cut by 6 bases, the J end by 3 bases, with 13 bases between. The CDR3 protein is CASTPGPNYNEQFF. The DNA of the CDR3 is TGTGCCAGCACCCCGGGACCTAACTACAATGAGCAGTTCTTC.

J is TRBJ1-5 and V is TRBV7-2; 7 bases are shared with TRBD1. Per the germline V gene, CDR1 is SGHTA and CDR2 is FQGNSA. The CDR3 has 14 residues. The V gene end was trimmed by 1 base and the J gene end by 6 bases; junction bases not matched to a gene: 3. CDR3 sequence: CASSLDRGVQPQHF. In nucleotides, the CDR3 is TGTGCCAGCAGCTTAGACAGGGGAGTTCAGCCCCAGCATTTT.

CDR3 DNA sequence: TGCGCCAGCAGCCAAGGGGGGAGAGGGGTTGGAAATGAGCAGTTCTTC. It yields the protein CASSQGGRGVGNEQFF. The chain uses TRBV4-3 and TRBJ2-1; tentatively, D is TRBD1 or TRBD2 (5 bases each). The CDR3 covers 16 residues. Germline assignment: CDR1 LGHNA and CDR2 YSLEER. V was shortened by 1 base and J by 7 bases, with 17 bases between the two germline ends.

The chain has TRBV5-1 and TRBJ1-2; no clear D gene. This CDR3 contains 14 residues. V gave up 0 bases and J gave up 4 bases, with 10 bases separating them. CDR1 is SGHRS and CDR2 is YFSETQ in the germline V gene. The CDR3 DNA sequence: TGCGCCAGCAGCTTGGAGGTCTCCACCTATGGCTACACCTTC. It translates to CASSLEVSTYGYTF.

The sample holds a few counts of this clone. Other DNA sequences of this sample code for an identical CDR3. The J gene is TRBJ2-7, the V gene TRBV30; 8 bases are shared with TRBD1. The CDR3 sequence is 14 residues long. V shed 0 bases, J shed 3 bases, and the junction held 4 bases outside the gene matches. Germline lookup yields CDR1 GTSNPN and CDR2 SVGIG (reference sequence). CDR3 amino acids: CAWSVRTGGYEQYF. The CDR3, as DNA: TGTGCCTGGAGTGTACGAACAGGGGGCTACGAGCAGTACTTC.

The V and J genes are TRBV30 and TRBJ1-2; 10 bases match TRBD1. V shed 2 bases and J 4 bases; nucleotides not matched to a gene: 7. The CDR3 loop spans 15 amino acids. The germline gives CDR1 GTSNPN, CDR2 SVGIG (reference sequence). The CDR3 here is CAWSPMGQGSYGYTF. CDR3 DNA: TGTGCCTGGAGTCCAATGGGACAGGGGAGCTATGGCTACACCTTC.

J is TRBJ2-3 and V is TRBV9; the D is unclear. In germline, CDR1 is SGDLS, CDR2 YYNGEE. V lost 0 bases and J 7 bases, leaving 6 bases between the germline ends. The CDR3 is made up of 12 amino acids. CDR3 sequence reads: CASSVDLNTQYF. The DNA for the CDR3 is TGTGCCAGCAGCGTAGACCTTAATACGCAGTATTTT.

This clone has just a few counts. The rearrangement uses TRBV27 and TRBJ2-1; 14 positions agree with TRBD2. The J segment lost 4 bases and the V segment lost 10 bases, leaving 6 bases of the junction unmatched. The CDR3 is 15 amino acids. Germline loops: CDR1 MNHEY, CDR2 SMNVEV (reference sequence). The CDR3 region is CATRLAGGHYNEQFF. CDR3 DNA sequence: TGTGCCACCCGACTAGCGGGAGGGCATTACAATGAGCAGTTCTTC.

The chain uses TRBV30 and TRBJ2-5, with a weak D call TRBD2 (6 bases). Trimming shortened V by 0 bases and J by 9 bases, and 17 bases separated the two germline ends. CDR3 size: 14 residues. Germline V gene sequence: CDR1 GTSNPN, CDR2 SVGIG (reference sequence). The CDR3 coding sequence is TGTGCCTGGAGTGTACCCGGGGGTGGGGTGCCCCAGTACTTC. Its translation is CAWSVPGGGVPQYF.

This clone has a handful of counts. V and J are TRBV28 and TRBJ2-3; D is undetermined. Germline CDR1 reads MDHEN; CDR2 reads SYDVKM. V dropped 6 bases and J dropped 8 bases, with 21 bases sitting between them. This CDR3 has 15 residues. As DNA, the CDR3 is TGTGCCAGCAGACTCCGGGCAGGCCTTCCCGTTACGCAGTATTTT. Protein product: CASRLRAGLPVTQYF.